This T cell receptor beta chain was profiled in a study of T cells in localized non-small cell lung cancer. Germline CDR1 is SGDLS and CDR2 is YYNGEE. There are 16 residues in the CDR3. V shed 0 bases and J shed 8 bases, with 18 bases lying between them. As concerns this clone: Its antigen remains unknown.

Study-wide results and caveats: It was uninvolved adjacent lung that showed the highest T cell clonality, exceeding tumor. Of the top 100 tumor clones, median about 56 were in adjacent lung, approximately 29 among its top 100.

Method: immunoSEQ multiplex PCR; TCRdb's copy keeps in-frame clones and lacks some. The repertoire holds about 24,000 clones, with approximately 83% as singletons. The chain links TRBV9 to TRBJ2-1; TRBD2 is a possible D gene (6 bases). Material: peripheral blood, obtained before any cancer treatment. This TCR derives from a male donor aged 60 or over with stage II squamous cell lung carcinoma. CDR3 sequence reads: CASSVESGPPLHEQFF. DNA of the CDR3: TGTGCCAGCAGCGTAGAAAGCGGGCCCCCCCTTCATGAGCAGTTCTTC. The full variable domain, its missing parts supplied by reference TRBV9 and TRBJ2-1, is DSGVTQTPKHLITATGQRVTLRCSPRSGDLSVYWYQQSLDQGLQFLIQYYNGEERAKGNILERFSAQQFPDLHSELNLSSLELGDSALYFCASSVESGPPLHEQFFGPGTRLTVL.